What follows is one TCR beta chain and its context. This clone was seen once. The antigen it binds to is not known. Qualities for individual bases were not recorded, and no much larger clone is one base off. This specimen comes from a study of CD4+ T cells in melanoma (dated by TCRdb to between 2021 and 2024). As for the study more broadly: Neoantigen-specific CD4+ T cells in human melanoma were what the study investigated. What the research found in general, with its limitations: According to the report, neoantigen-specific CD4+ T cells in melanoma displayed diverse differentiation states. The report described a correlation between neoantigen-specific CD4+ T cells and the function of CD8+ T cells, macrophages and B cells.

Library prep was done by the immunoSEQ multiplex PCR assay. TCRdb limited this immuneACCESS table to in-frame rearrangements with V and J called. A share of clones is missing; checked studies link under half to unresolved V genes, and the rest is unexplained. Across this sample there are a few thousand clones, with around three fifths seen only once. The ten top clones hold roughly 29% of the sample. According to the germline V gene (reference sequence), CDR1 reads LNHDA and CDR2 reads SQIVND. V is clipped by 6 bases and J by 0 bases, and the sequence between their germline boundaries is 8 bases long. Counted from cysteine to phenylalanine, this CDR3 has 14 amino acids. Of all the DNA, just the CDR3 is kept, 42 bases in frame from base 1. The donors were melanoma patients.

Sequencing was carried out using cells from a culture (not recorded whether cultured in vitro). This receptor chain uses TRBV19 and TRBJ1-4; the D gene is not confidently resolved. This receptor was obtained from a human donor with melanoma. The CDR3 is CASSLFATNEKLFF. The DNA sequence follows: TGTGCCAGTAGCTTATTTGCAACTAATGAAAAACTGTTTTTT. Where the CDR3 stops, the reference TRBV19 and TRBJ1-4 genes take over; the full variable domain is DGGITQSPKYLFRKEGQNVTLSCEQNLNHDAMYWYRQDPGQGLRLIYYSQIVNDFQKGDIAEGYSVSREKKESFPLTVTSAQKNPTAFYLCASSLFATNEKLFFGSGTQLSVL.